Below are 10 T cell receptor beta chains sequenced from a single sample in a study of early T cells in non-severe SARS-CoV-2 infection. Using its own MiXCR run on the 5' RACE reads, TCRdb lists one record per CDR3 protein. The table has over 50,000 distinct CDR3 sequences, roughly 8.2% seen once. The sample comprised whole blood. These receptor sequences come from an adult who was a healthcare worker with PCR-confirmed SARS-CoV-2 infection or an uninfected control (not recorded which).

This clonotype was detected only a few times. J is TRBJ1-5 and V is TRBV5-4; 8 bases fit TRBD1. V gave up 0 bases and J gave up 6 bases; unmatched junction bases: 8. The CDR3 is 16 residues long. The germline gives CDR1 SGHNT, CDR2 YYREEE (reference sequence). This CDR3 is CASSLARDRSCQPQHF. In DNA form, the CDR3 reads TGTGCCAGCAGCTTGGCCCGGGACAGGAGTTGTCAGCCCCAGCATTTT.

In its sample, this clonotype was seen a few times. The chain combines TRBV5-4 with TRBJ1-5; 8 positions agree with TRBD1. CDR3 length: 17 amino acids. J lost 0 bases, V lost 3 bases, and 8 bases had no gene match. The germline CDR1 and CDR2 sequences are SGHNT and YYREEE (reference sequence). The CDR3 DNA reads as TGTGCCAGCAGCTACGGGACAGGACCTTATAGCAATCAGCCCCAGCATTTT. Protein product: CASSYGTGPYSNQPQHF.

The V and J genes are TRBV29-1 and TRBJ1-2, with 9 bases matching TRBD1. V shed 5 bases, J shed 7 bases, and the junction held 8 bases outside the gene matches. This CDR3 has 13 residues. Germline loops: CDR1 SQVTM, CDR2 ANQGSEA. CDR3 loop: CSVPGQGVSGYTF. DNA for the CDR3: TGCAGCGTTCCGGGACAGGGCGTCTCTGGCTACACCTTC.

This clonotype turned up a few times. This sequence joins TRBV5-1 and TRBJ2-7; D may be TRBD1 or TRBD2 (5 bases each). CDR1 is SGHRS and CDR2 is YFSETQ in the germline V gene. V lost 5 bases and J lost 3, with 18 bases in between. This CDR3 spans 15 amino acids. The DNA for the CDR3 is TGCGCCAGCAGTCGAGGCACCGGGACGTTCTACGAGCAGTACTTC. Encoded protein: CASSRGTGTFYEQYF.

This clonotype was counted many times. This rearrangement joins TRBV5-4 to TRBJ2-2; 7 positions agree with TRBD1. Germline V gene sequence: CDR1 SGHNT, CDR2 YYREEE (reference sequence). V shed 2 bases and J 4 bases; nucleotides not matched to a gene: 2. The CDR3 runs 14 residues. The CDR3 reads CASSFNRGTGELFF. The CDR3 DNA sequence: TGTGCCAGCAGCTTCAACAGGGGCACCGGGGAGCTGTTTTTT.

Many counts were recorded for this clonotype. The chain has TRBV6-4 and TRBJ2-3; 11 bases fit TRBD2. Looked up from germline, CDR1 is MRHNA and CDR2 is SNTAGT. The CDR3 totals 15 residues. The V segment lost 4 bases and the J segment 3 bases; nucleotides outside the gene matches: 3. CDR3 sequence: CASSGSSGGTDTQYF. The CDR3 DNA is TGTGCCAGCAGTGGATCTAGCGGGGGGACAGATACGCAGTATTTT.

This clonotype was detected only a few times. The chain uses TRBV11-2 and TRBJ2-1; no clear D gene. The CDR3 runs to 10 residues. Germline loops: CDR1 SGHAT, CDR2 FQNNGV. Between the trimmed V and J ends, which lost 3 bases and 9 bases, there was a span of 3 bases. CDR3 protein: CASSLPEQFF. DNA for the CDR3: TGTGCCAGCAGCTTGCCTGAGCAGTTCTTC.

This chain connects TRBV30 to TRBJ2-3; TRBD1 agrees at 10 bases. V lost 1 base to trimming and J lost 2 bases; unmatched junction nucleotides: 3. Germline V gene lookup returns CDR1 GTSNPN and CDR2 SVGIG (reference sequence). The CDR3 is 15 residues long. The CDR3 region has the DNA TGTGCCTGGAGTGCGACAGGGGGCCACACAGATACGCAGTATTTT. This gives the protein CAWSATGGHTDTQYF.

This clonotype was observed at least ten times. This rearrangement joins TRBV7-6 to TRBJ2-7; the match to TRBD2 covers 9 bases. The CDR3 contains 15 residues. With 1 base clipped from V and 3 bases from J, the junction kept 4 bases outside the gene matches. Germline V gene lookup returns CDR1 SGHVS and CDR2 FNYEAQ. This CDR3 is CASSLGASGNYEQYF. The CDR3, as DNA: TGTGCCAGCAGCTTAGGGGCTAGCGGGAACTACGAGCAGTACTTC.

This clonotype was picked up a small number of times. The genes are TRBV4-1 and TRBJ2-7; either TRBD1 or TRBD2 may fit D (5 bases each). The CDR3 runs to 14 residues. CDR1 is MGHRA, CDR2 YSYEKL, per germline. With 3 bases removed from V and 2 bases from J, the gap between germline ends came to 11 bases. CDR3 loop: CASSQGVPPYEQYF. The CDR3, as DNA: TGCGCCAGCAGCCAGGGGGTGCCGCCCTACGAGCAGTACTTC.